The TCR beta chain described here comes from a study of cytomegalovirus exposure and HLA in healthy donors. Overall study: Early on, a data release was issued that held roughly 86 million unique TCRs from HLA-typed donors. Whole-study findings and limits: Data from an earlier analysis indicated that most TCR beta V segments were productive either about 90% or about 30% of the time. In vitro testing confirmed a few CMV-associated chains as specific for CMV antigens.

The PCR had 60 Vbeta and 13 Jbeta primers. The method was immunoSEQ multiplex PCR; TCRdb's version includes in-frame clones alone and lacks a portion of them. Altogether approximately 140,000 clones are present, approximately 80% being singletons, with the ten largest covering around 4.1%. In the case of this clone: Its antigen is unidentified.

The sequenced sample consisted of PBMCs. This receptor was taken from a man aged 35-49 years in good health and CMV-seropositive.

The CDR3 sequence: CASSLSMGTPYGYTF. CDR3 bases: TGTGCCAGCAGTTTATCGATGGGGACACCCTATGGCTACACCTTC. This chain uses TRBV27 with TRBJ1-2; D is perhaps TRBD1 (6 bases). Between the trimmed V and J ends, which lost 0 bases and 4 bases, there was a span of 12 bases. This CDR3 is built from 15 residues. Germline CDR1 MNHEY, CDR2 SMNVEV (reference sequence).